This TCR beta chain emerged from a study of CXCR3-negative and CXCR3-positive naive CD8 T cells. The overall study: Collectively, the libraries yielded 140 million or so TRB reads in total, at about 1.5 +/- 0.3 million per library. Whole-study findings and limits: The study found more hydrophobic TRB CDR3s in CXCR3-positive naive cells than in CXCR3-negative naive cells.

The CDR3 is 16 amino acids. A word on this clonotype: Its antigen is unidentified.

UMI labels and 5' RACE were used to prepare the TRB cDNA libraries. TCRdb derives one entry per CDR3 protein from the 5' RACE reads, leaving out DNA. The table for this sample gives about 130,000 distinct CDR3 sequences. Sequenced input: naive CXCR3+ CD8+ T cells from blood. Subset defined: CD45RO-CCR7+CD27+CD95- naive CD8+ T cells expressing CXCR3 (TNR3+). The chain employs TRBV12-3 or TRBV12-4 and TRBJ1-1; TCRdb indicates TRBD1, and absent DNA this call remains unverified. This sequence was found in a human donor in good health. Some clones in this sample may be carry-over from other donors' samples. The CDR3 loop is CASSPRRGTEDTEAFF.